The 6 T cell receptor beta chains given below trace back to one sample, sequenced in a study of T cells in Graves' hyperthyroidism and ophthalmopathy. RNA transcripts served as the template for amplifying TCR beta CDR3 regions. Carried out on the TCR CDR3, a first-round RT-PCR used the HTBI primer set. TCRdb reprocessed the multiplex PCR reads via MiXCR and lists one record per CDR3 protein. The sample consists of roughly 500,000 distinct CDR3 sequences, approximately 24% of them appearing once. Input material: blood. The receptors derive from a woman in her twenties or thirties with Graves' ophthalmopathy.

The chain carries TRBV9 and TRBJ2-7; a weak D match, TRBD1 (5 bases). The V end lost 0 bases, the J end lost 1 base, and 11 bases lay between the germline ends. Per germline, CDR1 SGDLS and CDR2 YYNGEE. The CDR3 totals 15 residues. This CDR3 is CASSVGVGASYEQYF. In nucleotides, the CDR3 is TGTGCCAGCAGCGTAGGGGTAGGGGCGTCCTACGAGCAGTACTTC.

The CDR3 is CASSQAQYQETQYF. The DNA of the CDR3 is TGCGCCAGCAGCCAAGCCCAATACCAAGAGACCCAGTACTTC. The chain couples TRBV4-1 to TRBJ2-5; D uncertain. Germline CDR1 MGHRA, CDR2 YSYEKL. Trimming cost V 1 base and J 0 bases, with 6 bases left between them. The CDR3 is made up of 14 amino acids.

J is TRBJ1-1 and V is TRBV27; 7 bases are a match to TRBD1. The CDR3 loop spans 15 amino acids. V gave up 0 bases and J gave up 5 bases; unmatched junction bases: 6. CDR1 and CDR2 (germline): MNHEY, SMNVEV (reference sequence). The CDR3 spells CASSLSKGARTEAFF. For the CDR3, the DNA is TGTGCCAGCAGTTTATCGAAGGGGGCGAGGACTGAAGCTTTCTTT.

This clonotype was recorded a few times. This CDR3 is CASSYGTTDTQYF. Written as DNA, the CDR3 is TGTGCCAGCAGTTACGGGACCACAGATACGCAGTATTTT. The chain uses TRBV6-5 and TRBJ2-3, with D possibly called TRBD1 or TRBD2 (5 bases each). This CDR3 region has 13 residues. V shed 2 bases and J shed 2 bases, with 5 bases lying between them. In germline, CDR1 is MNHEY, CDR2 SVGAGI.

At least ten counts were recorded for this clonotype. The genes are TRBV28 and TRBJ2-7; D tentatively reads TRBD1 or TRBD2 (5 bases each). This CDR3 is 11 amino acids long. The V gene's germline CDR1 is MDHEN and CDR2 SYDVKM. Trimming removed 8 bases at V and 5 bases at J, with 10 bases between. The CDR3: CASGLGDEQYF. The CDR3 coding sequence is TGTGCCAGCGGTCTGGGGGACGAGCAGTACTTC.

There are many counts of this clonotype. The chain uses TRBV28 and TRBJ1-5; D not resolved. The V gene lost 10 bases and the J gene lost 16 bases, with 29 bases spanning the gap. The CDR3 spans 14 residues. CDR1 MDHEN and CDR2 SYDVKM come from the germline V gene. The CDR3 DNA reads TGTGCCACCGAGATCGAAAGGCAATTCGCTGTCCAACATTTT. This codes for CATEIERQFAVQHF.